The clone carrying this T cell receptor beta chain appeared once. Its antigen is as yet unknown. Libraries were prepared by immunoSEQ multiplex PCR; TCRdb keeps only in-frame clonotypes and omits some of them. The table lists 150,000 to 200,000 clones, 85% to 90% of them singletons, with roughly 5.8% in the top ten. The CDR3 runs 12 residues. From germline, CDR1 is SGDLS and CDR2 YYNGEE. The V end lost 4 bases, the J end lost 12 bases, and 13 bases lay between the germline ends. These data originate in a study of cytomegalovirus exposure and HLA in healthy donors. Across the whole study: In a later analysis, it was reported that the 90 to 150 validation repertoires had been produced on the same platform as the 666 repertoires belonging to the first cohort.

General study results and limits: According to the study, roughly 160 TCR beta chains were cytomegalovirus-associated. That first-cohort TCR clusters tended to co-occur in the roughly 110 validation repertoires was found in a later analysis.

The J gene is TRBJ2-2, the V gene TRBV9, with D tentatively TRBD1 (6 bases). The sequence derives from a young woman in good health and CMV-seronegative. Material: PBMCs. The CDR3 protein is CASSPGQTKLFF. The CDR3 DNA reads TGTGCCAGCAGCCCCGGACAGACCAAGCTGTTTTTT.